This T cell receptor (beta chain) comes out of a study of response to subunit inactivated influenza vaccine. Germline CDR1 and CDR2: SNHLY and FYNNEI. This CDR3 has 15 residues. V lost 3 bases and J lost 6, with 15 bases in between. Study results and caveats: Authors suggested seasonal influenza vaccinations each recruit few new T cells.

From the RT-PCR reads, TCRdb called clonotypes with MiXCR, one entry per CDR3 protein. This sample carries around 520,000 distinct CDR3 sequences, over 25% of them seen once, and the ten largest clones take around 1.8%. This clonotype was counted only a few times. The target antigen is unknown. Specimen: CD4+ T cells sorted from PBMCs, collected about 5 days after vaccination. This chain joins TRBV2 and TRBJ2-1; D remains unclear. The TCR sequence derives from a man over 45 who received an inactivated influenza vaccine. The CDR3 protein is CASSDSRALSNEQFF. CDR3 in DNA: TGTGCCAGCAGTGATAGTCGGGCATTATCCAATGAGCAGTTCTTC.